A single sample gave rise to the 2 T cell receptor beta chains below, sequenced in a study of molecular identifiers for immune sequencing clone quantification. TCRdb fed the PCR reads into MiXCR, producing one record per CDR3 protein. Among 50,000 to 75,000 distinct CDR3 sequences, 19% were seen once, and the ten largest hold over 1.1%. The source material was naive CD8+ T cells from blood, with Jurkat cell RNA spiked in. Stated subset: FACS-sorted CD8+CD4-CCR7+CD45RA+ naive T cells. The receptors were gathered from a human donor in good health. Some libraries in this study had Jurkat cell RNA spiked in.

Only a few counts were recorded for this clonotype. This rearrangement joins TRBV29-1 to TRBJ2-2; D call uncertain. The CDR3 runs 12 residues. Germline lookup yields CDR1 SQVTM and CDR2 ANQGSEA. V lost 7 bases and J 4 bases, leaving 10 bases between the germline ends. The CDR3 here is CSAPDVTGELFF. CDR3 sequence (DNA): TGCAGCGCACCCGACGTCACCGGGGAGCTGTTTTTT.

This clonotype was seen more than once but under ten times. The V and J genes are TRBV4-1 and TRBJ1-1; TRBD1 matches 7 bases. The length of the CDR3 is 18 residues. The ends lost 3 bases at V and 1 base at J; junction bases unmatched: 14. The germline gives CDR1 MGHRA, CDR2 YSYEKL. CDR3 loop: CASSQGLTTGRTNTEAFF. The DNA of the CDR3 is TGCGCCAGCAGCCAGGGATTAACGACAGGGCGGACGAACACTGAAGCTTTCTTT.